Listed here are 3 T cell receptor beta chains from one sample, sequenced in a study of blood T cell repertoires in COVID-19. TCRdb keeps only in-frame clones here, not all; method: immunoSEQ multiplex PCR. The data hold roughly 220,000 clones, with 82% observed a single time. The specimen was peripheral blood. The receptors derive from a woman at least 80 years old with COVID-19, enrolled during active disease.

The chain links TRBV7-3 to TRBJ1-6; a possible D gene is TRBD1 (5 bases). CDR1 and CDR2 (germline): SGHTA, FQGTGA. The CDR3 loop spans 14 amino acids. The germline V and J ends were trimmed by 2 bases and 10 bases, with 12 bases remaining between them. CDR3: CASSLLQGGSPLHF. CDR3 in DNA: TGTGCCAGCAGCTTACTTCAGGGTGGGTCACCCCTCCACTTT. Full variable domain (outside the CDR3, taken from reference TRBV7-3 and TRBJ1-6): GAGVSQTPSNKVTEKGKYVELRCDPISGHTALYWYRQSLGQGPEFLIYFQGTGAADDSGLPNDRFFAVRPEGSVSTLKIQRTERGDSAVYLCASSLLQGGSPLHFGNGTRLTVT.

This rearrangement joins TRBV7-6 to TRBJ2-3; the D gene is possibly TRBD2 (6 bases). The CDR3 consists of 14 residues. Germline CDR1 and CDR2: SGHVS and FNYEAQ. Trimming left V 4 bases short and J 0 bases short, with 8 bases between. This CDR3 is CASSSGTSTDTQYF. CDR3 nucleotides: TGTGCCAGCAGCTCCGGGACTAGCACAGATACGCAGTATTTT.

The CDR3 nucleotides are TGTGCCAGCATGGGGGGGGGTTCACCCCTCCACTTT. It codes for CASMGGGSPLHF. The V call is TRBV12-3 or TRBV12-4, the J call TRBJ1-6; D might be TRBD1 (5 bases). The CDR3 runs to 12 residues. V was pared by 7 bases and J by 9 bases, with 10 bases between.